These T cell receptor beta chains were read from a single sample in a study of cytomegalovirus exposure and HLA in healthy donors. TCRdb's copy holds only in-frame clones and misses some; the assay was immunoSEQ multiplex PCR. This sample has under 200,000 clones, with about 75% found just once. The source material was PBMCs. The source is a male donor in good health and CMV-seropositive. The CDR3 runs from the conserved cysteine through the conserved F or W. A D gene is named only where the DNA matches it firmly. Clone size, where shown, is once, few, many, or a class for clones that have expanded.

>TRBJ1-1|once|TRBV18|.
TGTGCCAGCTCACCGTCGGGGGGACTGAACACTGAAGCTTTCTTT
CASSPSGGLNTEAFF
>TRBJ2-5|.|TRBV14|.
TGTGCCAGCAGCCAGACAGAAATGGCGCGGGAGACCCAGTACTTC
CASSQTEMARETQYF
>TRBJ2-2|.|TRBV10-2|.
TGCGCCAGCAGCTTCCCAGGAGGCACCGGGGAGCTGTTTTTT
CASSFPGGTGELFF
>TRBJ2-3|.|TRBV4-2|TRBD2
TGTGCCAGCAGCCAAGTTGGGCGGGGGACAGATACGCAGTATTTT
CASSQVGRGTDTQYF
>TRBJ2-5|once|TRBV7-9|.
TGTGCCAGCAGCCATAACCTCCAGGGAAGGGGCCGCGAGACCCAGTACTTC
CASSHNLQGRGRETQYF
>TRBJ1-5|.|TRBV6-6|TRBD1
TGTGCCAGCAGCTTGGACAGGGGTATCTATCAGCCCCAGCATTTT
CASSLDRGIYQPQHF
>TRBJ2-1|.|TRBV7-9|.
TGTTCCAGCAGCCCACTTTGGCAGGGCACCTACAATGAGCAGTTCTTC
CSSSPLWQGTYNEQFF
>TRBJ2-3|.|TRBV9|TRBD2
TGTGCCAGCAGCGTCCCATCAGGCGAGCGGGGGCCGCCAGATACGCAGTATTTT
CASSVPSGERGPPDTQYF
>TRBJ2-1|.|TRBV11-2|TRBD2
TGTGCCAGCAGCCCCCTACTAGCGGGGGGCCACCTAACTTACAATGAGCAGTTCTTC
CASSPLLAGGHLTYNEQFF
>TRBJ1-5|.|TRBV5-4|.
TGTGCCAGCAGCTTGTGGGGGGAGGGGGGCGAGGGCAATCAGCCCCAGCATTTT
CASSLWGEGGEGNQPQHF
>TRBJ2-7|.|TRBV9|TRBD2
TGTGCCAGCAGCCGTTACAAGGCAGGGAGGGGATACAACGGCGAGCAGTACTTC
CASSRYKAGRGYNGEQYF
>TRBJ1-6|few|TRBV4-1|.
TGCGCCAGCAGAAGACTATACCTAAGCTCCTATAATTCACCCCTCCACTTT
CASRRLYLSSYNSPLHF
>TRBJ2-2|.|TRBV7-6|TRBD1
TGTGCCAGCAGACGGACAGGGCACACCGGGGAGCTGTTTTTT
CASRRTGHTGELFF
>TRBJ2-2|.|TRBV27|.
TGTGCCAGCAGTTTAACGGTCGGGTGGGGGCAGTGGAACACCGGGGAGCTGTTTTTT
CASSLTVGWGQWNTGELFF
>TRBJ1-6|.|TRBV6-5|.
TGTGCCAGCAGAACAAATTACGAGGGTAATTCACCCCTCCACTTT
CASRTNYEGNSPLHF
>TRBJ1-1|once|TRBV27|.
TGTGCCAGCAGTTTATCAGGGGCCACTGAAGCTTTCTTT
CASSLSGATEAFF
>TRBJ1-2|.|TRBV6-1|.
TGTGCCAGCAGTATACGACAGGACTCGGGTGGCTACACCTTC
CASSIRQDSGGYTF
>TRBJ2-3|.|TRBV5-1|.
TGCGCCAGCAGCTTAAGCCCCAGGGCCACAGATACGCAGTATTTT
CASSLSPRATDTQYF
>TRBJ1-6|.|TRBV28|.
TGTGCCAGCGGCACAGGAAGCTCCTATAATTCACCCCTCCACTTT
CASGTGSSYNSPLHF
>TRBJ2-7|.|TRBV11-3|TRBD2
TGTGCCAGCAGCCCACGTGGGACTAGCGGGGGGCAAGTCGAGCAGTACTTC
CASSPRGTSGGQVEQYF
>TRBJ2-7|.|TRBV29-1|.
TGCAGCGTTGACTCGGGTGGGGCCGAGCAGTACTTC
CSVDSGGAEQYF
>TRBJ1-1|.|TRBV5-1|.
TGCGCCAGCAGCTTGGATCCCGGACAAGGGGCCGAAGCTTTCTTT
CASSLDPGQGAEAFF
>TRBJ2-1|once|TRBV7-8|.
TGTGCCAGCAGCTTAGAGGTTAGACCGAGACTAGTTCCCAATGAGCAGTTCTTC
CASSLEVRPRLVPNEQFF
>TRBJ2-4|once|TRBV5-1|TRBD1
TGCGCCAGCAGCTTGAGACAGGGTCAAAACATTCAGTACTTC
CASSLRQGQNIQYF
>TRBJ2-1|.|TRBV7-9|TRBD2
TGTGCCAGCAGCCCCTTAGGCGGGGGGAGGGACAATGAGCAGTTCTTC
CASSPLGGGRDNEQFF
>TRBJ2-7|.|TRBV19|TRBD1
TGTGCCAGTAGTATCGGGCGACAGGGGGTGATCTACGAGCAGTACTTC
CASSIGRQGVIYEQYF
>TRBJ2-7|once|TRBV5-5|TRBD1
TGTGCCAGCACCCTGACAGGGTTCTACGAGCAGTACTTC
CASTLTGFYEQYF
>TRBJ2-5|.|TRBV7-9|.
TGTGCCAGCAGCTTAACAGGGGGGGGAGAGACCCAGTACTTC
CASSLTGGGETQYF
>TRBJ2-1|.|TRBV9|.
TGTGCCAGCAGCCCGGGGGGCCTCGCCCAAAAGCAGTTCTTC
CASSPGGLAQKQFF
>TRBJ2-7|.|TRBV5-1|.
TGCGCCAGCAGCTTGGCCGCAGCGGACTATTCCTACGAGCAGTACTTC
CASSLAAADYSYEQYF
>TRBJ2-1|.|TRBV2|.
TGTGCCAGCAGTGAAGCGCTTCGGGGAAATGAGCAGTTCTTC
CASSEALRGNEQFF
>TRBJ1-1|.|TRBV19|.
TGTGCCAGTAGTCACAGGGTATCTTCTGAAGCTTTCTTT
CASSHRVSSEAFF
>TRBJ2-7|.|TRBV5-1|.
TGCGCCAGCAGCCTCCGTGACGGCGCCAGGTGGGAGCAGTACTTC
CASSLRDGARWEQYF
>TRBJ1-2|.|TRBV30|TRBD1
TGTGCCTGGAGGGGACAGGGAATAGGAGCTAACTATGGCTACACCTTC
CAWRGQGIGANYGYTF
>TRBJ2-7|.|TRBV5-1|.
TGCGCCAGCAGCCCTAATACACAGGGTAATAGGGAGCAGTACTTC
CASSPNTQGNREQYF
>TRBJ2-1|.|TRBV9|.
TGTGCCAGCAGCGTTATGGGGGGGCAGAACAATGAGCAGTTCTTC
CASSVMGGQNNEQFF
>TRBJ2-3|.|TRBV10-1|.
TGCGCCAGCGCTGCGGAAAGCACAGATACGCAGTATTTT
CASAAESTDTQYF
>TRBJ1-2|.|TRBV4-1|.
TGCGCCAGCAGCCAAGAACAGGGTAGGGGTGGCTACACCTTC
CASSQEQGRGGYTF
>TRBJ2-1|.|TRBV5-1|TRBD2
TGCGCCAGCAGCTTCGGACTAGCGGGGGGGGAGTGGTTCTTC
CASSFGLAGGEWFF
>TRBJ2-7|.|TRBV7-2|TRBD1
TGTGCCAGCAGCTTCGGACAGGGAGCCTCCTACGAGCAGTACTTC
CASSFGQGASYEQYF
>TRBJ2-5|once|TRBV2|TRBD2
TGTGCCAGCAGGGCTGGGACTAGGGACGAGACCCAGTACTTC
CASRAGTRDETQYF
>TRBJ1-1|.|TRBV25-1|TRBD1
TGTGCCAGCAGTGGGGACAGGGTGAACACTGAAGCTTTCTTT
CASSGDRVNTEAFF
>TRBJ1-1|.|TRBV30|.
TGTGCCTGGAGTGCACACATGAACACTGAAGCTTTCTTT
CAWSAHMNTEAFF
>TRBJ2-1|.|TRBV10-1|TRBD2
TGCGCCAGCAGTCCGACTAGCGGGGTAGATGAGCAGTTCTTC
CASSPTSGVDEQFF
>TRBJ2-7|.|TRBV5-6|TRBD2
TGTGCCAGCAGCTTGGTGAGACTAGCGGGGGCAAGCTCCTACGAGCAGTACTTC
CASSLVRLAGASSYEQYF
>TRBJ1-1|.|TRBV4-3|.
TGCGCCAGCAGGCGGCAAGGGGCCCTTGGGGAAGCTTTCTTT
CASRRQGALGEAFF
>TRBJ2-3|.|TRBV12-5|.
TGTGCTAGTGGTTTGGGACTCGAGGAGGCAGATACGCAGTATTTT
CASGLGLEEADTQYF
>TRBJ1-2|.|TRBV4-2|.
TGTGCCAGCAGCCGTCAGGACATTTATGGCTACACCTTC
CASSRQDIYGYTF
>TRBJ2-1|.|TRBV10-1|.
TGCGCCAGCAGTGAGTCCAGGGAAAGAGATGAGCAGTTCTTC
CASSESRERDEQFF
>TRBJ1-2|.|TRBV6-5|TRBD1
TGTGCCATCGCGGACAGGGGGGGCTACACCTTC
CAIADRGGYTF
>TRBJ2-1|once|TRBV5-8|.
TGTGCCAGCAGCTTGGGACTAGGTGTCTCCTACAATGAGCAGTTCTTC
CASSLGLGVSYNEQFF
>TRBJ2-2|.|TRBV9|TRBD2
TGTGCCAGCAGCCCCCCGGCGGGGGGGCGTACCGGGGAGCTGTTTTTT
CASSPPAGGRTGELFF
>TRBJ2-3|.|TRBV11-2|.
TGTGCCAGCAGGCCTGGGGAAGTGAGGGCAGATACGCAGTATTTT
CASRPGEVRADTQYF
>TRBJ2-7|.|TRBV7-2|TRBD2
TGTGCCAGCAGCTCCCAGTCTAGCGGGGCCACAAGCTCCTACGAGCAGTACTTC
CASSSQSSGATSSYEQYF
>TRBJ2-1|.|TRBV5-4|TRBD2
TGTGCCAGCAGCTTCCCGGGGGGCTACAATGAGCAGTTCTTC
CASSFPGGYNEQFF
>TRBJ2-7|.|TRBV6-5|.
TGTGCCAGCAGTTACTCCCTTCTCCTCTCCTACGAGCAGTACTTC
CASSYSLLLSYEQYF
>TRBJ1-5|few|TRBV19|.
TGTGCCAGTAGTATCAGGGGTCAGCCCCAGCATTTT
CASSIRGQPQHF
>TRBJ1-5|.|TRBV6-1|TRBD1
TGTGCCAGCAAAAAAGGACAGGGGGCTGGGGCCCAGCATTTT
CASKKGQGAGAQHF
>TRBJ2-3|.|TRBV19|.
TGTGCCACTCAGGCCTTTGGATCAGATACGCAGTATTTT
CATQAFGSDTQYF
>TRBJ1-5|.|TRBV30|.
TGTGCCTGGAGTCCACAGGGAAGTCAGCCCCAGCATTTT
CAWSPQGSQPQHF